This T cell receptor (beta chain) is from a study of patients and donors after allogeneic stem cell transplantation. CDR3 length: 14 amino acids. V was pared by 2 bases and J by 4 bases, with 10 bases between. CDR1 is MNHEY and CDR2 is SVGAGI in the germline V gene. Each CDR3 protein gets one entry after TCRdb re-called the RT-PCR reads with MiXCR. The repertoire holds roughly 150,000 distinct CDR3 sequences, roughly 24% seen once, with about 25% in the top ten. The receptor was derived from a human donor who was either an allogeneic HSCT recipient or a stem cell or donor lymphocyte infusion donor (not recorded which). It is not recorded whose cells these are; they may come from a transplant donor. The chain links TRBV6-5 to TRBJ2-3; D is undetermined. The material sequenced was blood, either unsorted or a sorted T cell fraction (not recorded which). CDR3 in amino acids: CASSYGLDADTQYF. The CDR3 DNA is TGTGCCAGCAGTTACGGGCTAGACGCAGATACGCAGTATTTT.